This TCR beta chain was documented in a study of blood T cell repertoires in COVID-19. The wider study: Samples representing acute and convalescent COVID-19 were sourced from the United States, Italy and Spain. T cells, B-cell-depleted T cells, or PBMCs supplied cDNA or gDNA.

During active infection, Seattle patients enrolled and were then monitored through disease. In the study's own analysis: Amplification from reference gene primers served as the basis for estimated nucleated cell counts. Sequenced by immunoSEQ multiplex PCR; TCRdb stores in-frame clones only, minus some. Clone size and the V and J calls come from that table; the DNA yielded D and trimming. The sample lists about 12,000 clones; about 71% were seen once. The source material was peripheral blood. This sequence was found in a man between 60 and 70 years old with COVID-19, enrolled during active disease.

In DNA form, the CDR3 reads TGTGCCAGCAGTGGAGACAGCTGGGACACTGAAGCTTTCTTT. Its translation: CASSGDSWDTEAFF. The genes are TRBV28 and TRBJ1-1, with TRBD1 as a possible D gene (5 bases). Trimming stripped 5 bases from V and 3 bases from J, with 13 bases between. Germline loops: CDR1 MDHEN, CDR2 SYDVKM. The CDR3 spans 14 residues. Drawing the rest from reference TRBV28 and TRBJ1-1, the complete variable domain is DVKVTQSSRYLVKRTGEKVFLECVQDMDHENMFWYRQDPGLGLRLIYFSYDVKMKEKGDIPEGYSVSREKKERFSLILESASTNQTSMYLCASSGDSWDTEAFFGQGTRLTVV.